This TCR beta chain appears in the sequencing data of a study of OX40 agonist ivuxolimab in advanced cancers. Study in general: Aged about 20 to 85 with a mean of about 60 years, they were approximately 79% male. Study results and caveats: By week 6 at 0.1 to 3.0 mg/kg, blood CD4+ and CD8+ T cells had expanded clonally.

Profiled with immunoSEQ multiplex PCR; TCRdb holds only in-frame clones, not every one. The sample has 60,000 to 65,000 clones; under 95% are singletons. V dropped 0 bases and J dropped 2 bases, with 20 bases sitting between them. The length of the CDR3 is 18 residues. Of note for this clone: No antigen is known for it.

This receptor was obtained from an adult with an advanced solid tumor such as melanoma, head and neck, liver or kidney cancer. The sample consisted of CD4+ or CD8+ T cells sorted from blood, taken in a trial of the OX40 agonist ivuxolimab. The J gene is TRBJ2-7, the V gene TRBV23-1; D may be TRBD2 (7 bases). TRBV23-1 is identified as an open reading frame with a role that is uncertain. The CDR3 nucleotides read TGCGCCAGCAGTCAATCCGCACCCGGGGGGCGCGTCACCTACGAGCAGTACTTC. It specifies CASSQSAPGGRVTYEQYF.